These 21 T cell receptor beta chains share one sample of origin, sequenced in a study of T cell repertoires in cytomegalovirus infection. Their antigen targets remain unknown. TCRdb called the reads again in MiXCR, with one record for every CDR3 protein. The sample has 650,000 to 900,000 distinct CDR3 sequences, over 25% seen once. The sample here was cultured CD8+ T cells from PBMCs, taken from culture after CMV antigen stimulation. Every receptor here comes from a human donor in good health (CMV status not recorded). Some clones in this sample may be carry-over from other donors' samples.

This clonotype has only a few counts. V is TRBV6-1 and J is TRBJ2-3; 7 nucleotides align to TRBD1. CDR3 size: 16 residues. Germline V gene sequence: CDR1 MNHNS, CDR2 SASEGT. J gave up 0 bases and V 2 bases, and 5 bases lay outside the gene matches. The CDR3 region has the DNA TGTGCCAGCAGTGAATGGCCGGGACAGAGCACAGATACGCAGTATTTT. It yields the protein CASSEWPGQSTDTQYF.

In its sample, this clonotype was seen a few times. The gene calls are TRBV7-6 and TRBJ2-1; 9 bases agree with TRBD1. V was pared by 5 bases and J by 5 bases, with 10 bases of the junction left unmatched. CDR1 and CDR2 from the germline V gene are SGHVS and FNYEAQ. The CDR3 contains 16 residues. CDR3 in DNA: TGTGCCAGCAGCCTCCGTAGGACAGGGGTGGACAATGAGCAGTTCTTC. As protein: CASSLRRTGVDNEQFF.

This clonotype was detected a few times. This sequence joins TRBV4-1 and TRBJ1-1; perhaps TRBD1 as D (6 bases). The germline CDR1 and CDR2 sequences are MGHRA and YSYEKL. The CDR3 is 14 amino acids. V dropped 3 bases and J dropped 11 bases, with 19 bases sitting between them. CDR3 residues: CASSHRAGGREAFF. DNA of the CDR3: TGCGCCAGCAGCCATCGTGCCGGGGGGCGAGAGGCTTTCTTT.

The CDR3 sequence is CASSSTSGGASTDTQYF. The CDR3 DNA is TGTGCCAGCAGTTCTACTAGCGGGGGGGCCTCCACAGATACGCAGTATTTT. The chain couples TRBV7-2 to TRBJ2-3, with TRBD2 matching 13 bases. V lost 6 bases, J lost 2 bases, and 8 bases stayed unmatched. Germline CDR1 and CDR2: SGHTA and FQGNSA. The CDR3 runs 17 residues.

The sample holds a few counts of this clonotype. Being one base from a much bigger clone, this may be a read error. DNA of the CDR3: TGTGCCAACATGGGGTTTACCTATGGCTACACCTTC. Its translation: CANMGFTYGYTF. The V gene is TRBV28, the J gene TRBJ1-2; D is unclear. CDR3 length: 12 amino acids. The germline V gene encodes CDR1 MDHEN and CDR2 SYDVKM. Trimming pared 10 bases from V and 4 bases from J, leaving 13 bases between.

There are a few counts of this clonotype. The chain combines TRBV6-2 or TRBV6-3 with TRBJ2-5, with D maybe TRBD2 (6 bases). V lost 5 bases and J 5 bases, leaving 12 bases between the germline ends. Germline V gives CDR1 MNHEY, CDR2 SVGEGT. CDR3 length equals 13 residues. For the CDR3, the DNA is TGTGCCAGCAGTCGACTAGTGAGGGAGACCCAGTACTTC. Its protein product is CASSRLVRETQYF.

The CDR3 loop is CASNSHRVMNTEAFF. Written as DNA, the CDR3 is TGTGCCAGCAACAGTCACAGGGTTATGAACACTGAAGCTTTCTTT. V is TRBV7-4 and J is TRBJ1-1, with D maybe TRBD1 (6 bases). Germline V CDR1 and CDR2: SGHVT, SQSDAQ. Trimming cost V 7 bases and J 0 bases, with 15 bases left between them. The length of the CDR3 is 15 residues.

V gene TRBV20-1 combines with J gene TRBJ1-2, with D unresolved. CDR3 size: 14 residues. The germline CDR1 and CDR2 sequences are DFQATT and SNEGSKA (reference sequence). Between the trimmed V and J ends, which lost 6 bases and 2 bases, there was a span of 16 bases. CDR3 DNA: TGCAGTGCAAATGGACGCATATCAAACTATGGCTACACCTTC. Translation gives CSANGRISNYGYTF.

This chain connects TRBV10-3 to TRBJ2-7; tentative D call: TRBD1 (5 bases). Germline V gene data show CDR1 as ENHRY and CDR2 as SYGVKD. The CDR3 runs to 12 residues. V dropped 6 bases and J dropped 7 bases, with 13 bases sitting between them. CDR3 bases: TGTGCCATCAGAACAGGCATACTAGAGCAGTACTTC. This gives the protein CAIRTGILEQYF.

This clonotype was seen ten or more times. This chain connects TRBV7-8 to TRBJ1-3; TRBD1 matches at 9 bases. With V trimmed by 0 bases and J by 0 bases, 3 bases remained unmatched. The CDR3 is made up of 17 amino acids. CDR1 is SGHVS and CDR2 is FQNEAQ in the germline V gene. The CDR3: CASSLAGTGYSGNTIYF. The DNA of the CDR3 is TGTGCCAGCAGCTTAGCGGGGACAGGGTACTCTGGAAACACCATATATTTT.

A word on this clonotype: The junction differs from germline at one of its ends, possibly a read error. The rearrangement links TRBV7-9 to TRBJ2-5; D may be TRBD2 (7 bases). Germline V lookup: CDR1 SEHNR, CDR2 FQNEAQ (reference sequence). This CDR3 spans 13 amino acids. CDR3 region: CASLGGGQETHYF. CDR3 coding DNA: TGTGCCAGCCTTGGGGGGGGCCAAGAGACCCACTACTTC. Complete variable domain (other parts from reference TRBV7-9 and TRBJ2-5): DTGVSQNPRHKITKRGQNVTFRCDPISEHNRLYWYRQTLGQGPEFLTYFQNEAQLEKSRLLSDRFSAERPKGSFSTLEIQRTEQGDSAMYLCASLGGGQETHYFGPGTRLLVL.

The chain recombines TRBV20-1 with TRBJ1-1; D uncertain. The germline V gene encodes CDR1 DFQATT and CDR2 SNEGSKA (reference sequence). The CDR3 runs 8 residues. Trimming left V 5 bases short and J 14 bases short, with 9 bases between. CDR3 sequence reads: CSAGRWFF. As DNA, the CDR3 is TGCAGTGCTGGTCGTTGGTTCTTT.

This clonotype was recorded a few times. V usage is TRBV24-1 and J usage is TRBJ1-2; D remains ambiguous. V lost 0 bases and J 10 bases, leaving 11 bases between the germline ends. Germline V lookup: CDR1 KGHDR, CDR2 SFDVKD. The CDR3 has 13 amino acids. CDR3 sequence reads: CATSDLQGQDYTF. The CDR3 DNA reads TGTGCCACCAGTGATTTGCAAGGGCAGGACTACACCTTC.

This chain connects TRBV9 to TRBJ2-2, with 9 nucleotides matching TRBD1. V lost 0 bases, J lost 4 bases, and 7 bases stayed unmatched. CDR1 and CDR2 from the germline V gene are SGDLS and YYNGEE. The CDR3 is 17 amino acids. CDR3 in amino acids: CASSVVGQGVSTGELFF. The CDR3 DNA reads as TGTGCCAGCAGCGTAGTGGGACAGGGAGTGAGCACCGGGGAGCTGTTTTTT.

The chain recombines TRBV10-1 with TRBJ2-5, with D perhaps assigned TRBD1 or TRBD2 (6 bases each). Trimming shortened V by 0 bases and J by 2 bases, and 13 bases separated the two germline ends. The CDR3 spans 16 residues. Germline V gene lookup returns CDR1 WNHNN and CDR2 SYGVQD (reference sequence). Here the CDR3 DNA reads TGCGCCAGCAGTGAGTCGATCGGGGGCCGTCAAGAGACCCAGTACTTC. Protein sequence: CASSESIGGRQETQYF.

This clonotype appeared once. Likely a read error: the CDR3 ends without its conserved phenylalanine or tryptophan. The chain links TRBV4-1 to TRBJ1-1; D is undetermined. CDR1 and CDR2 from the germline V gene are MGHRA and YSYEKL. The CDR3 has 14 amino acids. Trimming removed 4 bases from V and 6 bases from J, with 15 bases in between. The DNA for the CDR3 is TGCGCCAGCAGCCCCAAAGGGCCGAGCGCTGAAGCTTTCTCT. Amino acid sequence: CASSPKGPSAEAFS.

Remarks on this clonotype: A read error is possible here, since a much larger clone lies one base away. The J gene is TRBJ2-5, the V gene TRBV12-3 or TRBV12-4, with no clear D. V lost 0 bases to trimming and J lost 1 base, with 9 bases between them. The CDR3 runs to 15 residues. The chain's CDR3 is CASSLAGYSQETQYF. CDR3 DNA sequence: TGTGCCAGCAGTTTAGCGGGGTACAGCCAAGAGACCCAGTACTTC.

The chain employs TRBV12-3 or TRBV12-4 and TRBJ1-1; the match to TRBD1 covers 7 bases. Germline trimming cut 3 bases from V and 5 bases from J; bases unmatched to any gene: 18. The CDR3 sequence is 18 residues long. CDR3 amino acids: CASSFGVLEGAHQTEAFF. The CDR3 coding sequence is TGTGCCAGCAGTTTTGGGGTCCTGGAGGGGGCGCATCAAACTGAAGCTTTCTTT.

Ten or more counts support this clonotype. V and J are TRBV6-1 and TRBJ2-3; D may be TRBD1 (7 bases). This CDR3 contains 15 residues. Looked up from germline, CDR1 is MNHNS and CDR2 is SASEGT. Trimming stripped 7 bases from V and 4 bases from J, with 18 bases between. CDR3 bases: TGTGCCAGCACCACGACCCAGGGGGGAGCAGATACGCAGTATTTT. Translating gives CASTTTQGGADTQYF.

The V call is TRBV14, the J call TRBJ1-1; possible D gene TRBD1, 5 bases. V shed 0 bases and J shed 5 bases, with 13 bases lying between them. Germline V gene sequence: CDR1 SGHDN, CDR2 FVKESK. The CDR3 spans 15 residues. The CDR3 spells CASSQERAGRTEAFF. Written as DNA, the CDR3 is TGTGCCAGCAGCCAAGAACGAGCAGGGCGGACTGAAGCTTTCTTT.

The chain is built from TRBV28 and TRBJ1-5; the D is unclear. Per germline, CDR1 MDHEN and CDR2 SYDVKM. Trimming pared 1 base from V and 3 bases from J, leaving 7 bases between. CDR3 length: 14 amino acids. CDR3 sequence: CASSLFANNQPQHF. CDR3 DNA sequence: TGTGCCAGCAGTTTATTCGCCAACAATCAGCCCCAGCATTTT.